The entry below gives a single T cell receptor beta chain sequence along with its context. This clonotype is deemed large (0.1 to 1%). An end of the junction does not agree with germline; a read error may underlie this. PBMCs were labeled with CellTrace CFSE and cultured for about six days in RPMI with approximately 8.6% human serum plus peptide pools at around 0.95 ug/mL each. On a BD FACSAria, proliferating CD4 T cells were sorted without fixation as live CD56-CD19-CD16-CD3+CD4+ CFSE-low cells. Enrolled adults were healthy and seronegative for ZIKV, JEV, YFV, DENV and WNV by microneutralization screening. Samples came from a phase 1, double-blinded, randomized, placebo-controlled trial of an alum-adjuvanted Zika purified-inactivated virus (ZPIV) vaccine. Peripheral blood mononuclear cells were isolated by standard procedure and were kept frozen in liquid nitrogen until use. Taken from the germline V gene, the CDR1 and CDR2 loops are SGHDT and YYEEEE. From the cysteine through the phenylalanine, the CDR3 covers 12 amino acids. Kept here is only the CDR3 DNA, which spans 36 bases and is read in frame from base 1.

This specimen comes from a study of Japanese encephalitis immunity and Zika vaccine responses (dated by TCRdb to about 2021). Regarding the complete study: Included participants received three 5.0 ug doses of alum-adjuvanted ZPIV at weeks 0, 4 and 28. ZIKV peptides were 15-mers overlapping by 11 residues, selected for NetMHCpan/NetMHCII-predicted epitopes with affinity below 50 nM. Before ZPIV, about a dozen participants were given one dose of YFV vaccine (YF-VAX), while under 10 participants were flavivirus-naive. TCR repertoires from a few flavivirus-naive individuals were additionally analyzed at weeks 2, 6 and 52 after the start of ZPIV vaccination. For stimulations, either ZIKV structural-protein peptide pools divided into flavivirus-conserved and non-conserved sets or JEV or YFV peptides matching the pre-vaccination were used. A handful of representative participants from each pre-vaccination group were selected for TCR sequencing, using samples from week 0 (after pre-vaccination and before ZPIV) and week 52. Some 12 participants were given two doses of JEV vaccine (IXIARO) 28 days apart, two to three months before the first ZPIV dose. The study tested whether CD4 T cell responses to the Zika vaccine were shaped by prior Japanese encephalitis virus (JEV) or yellow fever virus (YFV) vaccination. Summary of the overall study and its limitations: After ZPIV, a significant decrease in repertoire richness of CD4 T cells responding to conserved ZIKV epitopes was observed in JEV-pre-vaccinated donors. Repertoire similarity across time-points and stimulations was higher in JEV-pre-vaccinated donors than in YFV-pre-vaccinated donors, indicating more clonotypes shared between ZIKV and JEV stimulation. Only a few individuals showed CD8 T cell responses to the ZIKV peptide pools, and those responses were of very low magnitude. Rather than the whole vaccinated cohort, the analysis covered just a subset of trial participants, namely those who received three doses and had adequate samples. Because there were not enough samples, the peptide pools could not be deconvoluted, which meant the specific peptides behind the cross-reactive responses went unidentified. The samples grouped by participant and showed no similarity across individuals, which suggests that no public TCRs were detected.

Libraries were prepared through 5' RACE. Before sequencing, the TCRbeta libraries were pooled in proportion to the number of cells sorted for each library. Total RNA was extracted from sorted cells with RNAzol RT, and cDNA was synthesized with an oligo(dT) primer and a template-switching oligo. The TCRbeta V-CDR3-J region was PCR-amplified with Kapa HiFi using a SMARTer oligo primer and a TCRbeta constant-region primer. Illumina adaptors and sample-specific index barcodes were added in a second PCR, with HighPrep bead cleanup and a Bioanalyzer check confirming a band of roughly 650 bp. Libraries were sequenced on an Illumina MiSeq with 2x151 bp paired-end reads. The source study handled its data this way. Reads were demultiplexed with an in-house Java program, and MiXCR assigned TCRbeta annotations and counted clonotypes. Repertoire overlap was measured with Morisita-Horn indices from the R package vegan, along with UPGMA clustering and Circos plots of recurring clonotypes. Shannon diversity and richness were normalized to the highest possible value given the input cell numbers, yielding values from 0 to 1. MUSCLE was used to align CDR3beta sequences, SeqinR to compute distances, and R to plot multidimensional scaling. The public sequencing data were trimmed at Q25 with fastp and processed into clonotypes with MiXCR by TCRdb, which kept only in-frame beta chains. One record per CDR3 amino acid sequence lists the most common genes and DNA. The V and J calls here are based on TCRdb, not the publication. The sample profile shows some 480 distinct CDR3 sequences; 1.8% of them were found once. 24% of the sample rests with the top ten.

This chain is built from TRBV5-6 and TRBJ2-1; 14 bases in the middle match TRBD2. This sequence was found in an adult woman who received an inactivated Zika virus vaccine. Sequencing was performed on antigen-activated CD4+ T cells from blood, cultured, taken during a Zika inactivated vaccine study. DNA sequence: TGTGCCAGCAGCTTGGCGACTAGCGGGGGGGTATTC. This gives the protein CASSLATSGGVF. The variable domain in full, with residues beyond the CDR3 obtained from the reference TRBV5-6 and TRBJ2-1 genes, is DAGVTQSPTHLIKTRGQQVTLRCSPKSGHDTVSWYQQALGQGPQFIFQYYEEEERQRGNFPDRFSGHQFPNYSSELNVNALLLGDSALYLCASSLATSGGVFGPGTRLTVL.